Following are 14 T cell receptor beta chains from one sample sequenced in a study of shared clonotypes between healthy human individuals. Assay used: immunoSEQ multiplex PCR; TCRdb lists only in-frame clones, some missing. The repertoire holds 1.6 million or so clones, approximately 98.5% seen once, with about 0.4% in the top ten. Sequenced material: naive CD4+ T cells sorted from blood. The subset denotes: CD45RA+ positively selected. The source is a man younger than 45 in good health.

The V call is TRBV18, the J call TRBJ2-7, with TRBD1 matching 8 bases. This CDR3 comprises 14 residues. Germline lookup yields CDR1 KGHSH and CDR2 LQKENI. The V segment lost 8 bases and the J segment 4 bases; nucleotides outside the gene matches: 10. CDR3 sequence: CASTSQGVGYEQYF. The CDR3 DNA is TGTGCCAGCACCTCACAGGGGGTTGGATACGAGCAGTACTTC.

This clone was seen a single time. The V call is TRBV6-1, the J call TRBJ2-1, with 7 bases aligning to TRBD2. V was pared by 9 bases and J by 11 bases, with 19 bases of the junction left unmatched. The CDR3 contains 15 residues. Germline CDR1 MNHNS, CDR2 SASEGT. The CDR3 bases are TGTGCCAGTACCCTGCGACTAGCCAACATTCAACAGCAGTTCTTC. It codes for CASTLRLANIQQQFF.

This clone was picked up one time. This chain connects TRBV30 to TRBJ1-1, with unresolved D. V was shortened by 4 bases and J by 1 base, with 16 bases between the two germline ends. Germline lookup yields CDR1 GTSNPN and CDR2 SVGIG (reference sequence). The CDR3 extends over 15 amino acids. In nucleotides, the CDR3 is TGTGCCTGGATGCCAAAGATGGGCGAGAACACTGAAGCTTTCTTT. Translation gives CAWMPKMGENTEAFF.

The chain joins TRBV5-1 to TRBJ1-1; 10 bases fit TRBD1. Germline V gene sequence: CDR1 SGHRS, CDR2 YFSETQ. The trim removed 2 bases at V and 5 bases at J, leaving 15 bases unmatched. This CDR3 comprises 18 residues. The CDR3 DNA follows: TGCGCCAGCAGCTTTCTACAAAGACAGGGGGCTGTGGGGACTGAAGCTTTCTTT. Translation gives CASSFLQRQGAVGTEAFF.

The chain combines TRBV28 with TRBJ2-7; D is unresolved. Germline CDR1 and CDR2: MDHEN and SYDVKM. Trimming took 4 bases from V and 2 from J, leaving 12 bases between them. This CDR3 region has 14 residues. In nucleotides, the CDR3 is TGTGCCAGCAGTTCACCCAGTGAGGCCTACGAGCAGTACTTC. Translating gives CASSSPSEAYEQYF.

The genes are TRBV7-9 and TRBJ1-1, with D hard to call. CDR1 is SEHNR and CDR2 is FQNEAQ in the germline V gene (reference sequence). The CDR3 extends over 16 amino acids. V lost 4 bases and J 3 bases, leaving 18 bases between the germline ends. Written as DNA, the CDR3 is TGTGCCAGCAGCTCCGGAGGTGGGGAAGGAGACACTGAAGCTTTCTTT. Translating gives CASSSGGGEGDTEAFF.

CDR3 nucleotide sequence: TGTGCCAGCAGACAGGGCCGAGACTATGGCTACACCTTC. Translated: CASRQGRDYGYTF. The chain is built from TRBV28 and TRBJ1-2; tentative D call: TRBD1 (6 bases). The CDR3 loop spans 13 amino acids. V lost 6 bases and J 3 bases, leaving 11 bases between the germline ends. The V gene's germline CDR1 is MDHEN and CDR2 SYDVKM.

The CDR3 coding sequence is TGCGCCAGCAGATCGGGTGCGGAGACCCAGTACTTC. This gives the protein CASRSGAETQYF. V usage is TRBV5-1 and J usage is TRBJ2-5; D gene uncertain. The CDR3 has 12 amino acids. Looked up from germline, CDR1 is SGHRS and CDR2 is YFSETQ. Trimming pared 5 bases from V and 5 bases from J, leaving 10 bases between.

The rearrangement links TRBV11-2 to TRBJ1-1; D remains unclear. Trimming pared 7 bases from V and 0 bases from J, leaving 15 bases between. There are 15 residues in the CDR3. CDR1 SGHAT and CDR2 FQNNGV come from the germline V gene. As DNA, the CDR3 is TGTGCCAGCACCTCCTCTAGGGCGATGAACACTGAAGCTTTCTTT. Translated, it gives CASTSSRAMNTEAFF.

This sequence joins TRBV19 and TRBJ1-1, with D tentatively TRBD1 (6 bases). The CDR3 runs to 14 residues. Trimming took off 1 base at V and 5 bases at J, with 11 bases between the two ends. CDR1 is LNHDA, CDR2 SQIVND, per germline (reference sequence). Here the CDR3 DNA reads TGTGCCAGTAGTATAGTAGGGGGTGGTACTGAAGCTTTCTTT. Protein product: CASSIVGGGTEAFF.

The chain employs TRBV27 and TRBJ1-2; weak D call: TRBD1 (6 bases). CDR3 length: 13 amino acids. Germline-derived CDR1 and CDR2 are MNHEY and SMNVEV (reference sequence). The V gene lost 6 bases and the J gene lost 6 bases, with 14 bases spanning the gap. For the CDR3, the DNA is TGTGCCAGCAGCTTGGGACAACTGGATGGCTACACCTTC. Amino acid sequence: CASSLGQLDGYTF.

The CDR3 protein is CASSLERETSEQYF. The CDR3 region has the DNA TGTGCCAGCAGCTTGGAGCGGGAAACTAGCGAGCAGTACTTC. This chain joins TRBV5-4 and TRBJ2-7; TRBD2 matches 7 bases. Germline CDR1 SGHNT, CDR2 YYREEE (reference sequence). J lost 6 bases, V lost 0 bases, and 6 bases had no gene match. This CDR3 region has 14 residues.

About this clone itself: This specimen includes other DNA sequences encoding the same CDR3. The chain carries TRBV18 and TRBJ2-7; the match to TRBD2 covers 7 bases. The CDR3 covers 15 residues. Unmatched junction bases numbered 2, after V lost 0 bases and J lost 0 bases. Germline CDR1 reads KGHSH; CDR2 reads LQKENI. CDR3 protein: CASSPPSGGSYEQYF. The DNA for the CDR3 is TGTGCCAGCTCACCACCTTCGGGGGGCTCCTACGAGCAGTACTTC.

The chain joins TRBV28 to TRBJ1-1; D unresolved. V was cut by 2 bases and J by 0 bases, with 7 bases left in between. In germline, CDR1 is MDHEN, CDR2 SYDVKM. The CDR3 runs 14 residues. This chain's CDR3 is CASSLGPMNTEAFF. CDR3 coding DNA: TGTGCCAGCAGTTTAGGGCCCATGAACACTGAAGCTTTCTTT.